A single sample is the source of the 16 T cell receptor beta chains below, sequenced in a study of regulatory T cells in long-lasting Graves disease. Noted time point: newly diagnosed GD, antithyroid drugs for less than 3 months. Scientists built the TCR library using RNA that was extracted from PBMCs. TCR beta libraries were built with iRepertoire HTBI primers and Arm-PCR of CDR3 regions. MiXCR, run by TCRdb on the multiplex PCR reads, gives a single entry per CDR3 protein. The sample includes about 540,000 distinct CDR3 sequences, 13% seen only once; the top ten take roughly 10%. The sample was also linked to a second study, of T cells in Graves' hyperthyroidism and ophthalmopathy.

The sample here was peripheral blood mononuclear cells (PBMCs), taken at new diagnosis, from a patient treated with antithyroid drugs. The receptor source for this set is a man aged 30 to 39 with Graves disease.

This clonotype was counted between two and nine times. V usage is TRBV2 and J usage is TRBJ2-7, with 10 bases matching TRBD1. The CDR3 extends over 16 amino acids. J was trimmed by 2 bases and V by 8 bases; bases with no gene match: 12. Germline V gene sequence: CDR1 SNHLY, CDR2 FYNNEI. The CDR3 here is CASRARPGTGAYEQYF. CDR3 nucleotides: TGTGCCAGCCGGGCCCGTCCCGGGACAGGGGCCTACGAGCAGTACTTC.

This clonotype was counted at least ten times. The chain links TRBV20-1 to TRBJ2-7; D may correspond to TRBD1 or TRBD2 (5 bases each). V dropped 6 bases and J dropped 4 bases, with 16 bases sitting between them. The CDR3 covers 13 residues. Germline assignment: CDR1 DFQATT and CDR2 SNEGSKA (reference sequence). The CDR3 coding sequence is TGCAGTGCCCTATGGGGGAGCCAGTACGAGCAGTACTTC. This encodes CSALWGSQYEQYF.

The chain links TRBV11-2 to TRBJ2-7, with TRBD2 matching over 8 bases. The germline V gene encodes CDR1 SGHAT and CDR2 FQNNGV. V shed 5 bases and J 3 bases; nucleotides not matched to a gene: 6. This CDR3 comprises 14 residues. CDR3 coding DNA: TGTGCCAGCAGCCAACGAGCGGGGGTCTACGAGCAGTACTTC. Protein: CASSQRAGVYEQYF.

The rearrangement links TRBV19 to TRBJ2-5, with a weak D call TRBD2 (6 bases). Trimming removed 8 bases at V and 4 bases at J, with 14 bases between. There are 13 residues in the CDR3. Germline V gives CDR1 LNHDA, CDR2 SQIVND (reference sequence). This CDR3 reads CASEEGGAETQYF. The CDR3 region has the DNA TGTGCCAGTGAAGAGGGAGGCGCAGAGACCCAGTACTTC.

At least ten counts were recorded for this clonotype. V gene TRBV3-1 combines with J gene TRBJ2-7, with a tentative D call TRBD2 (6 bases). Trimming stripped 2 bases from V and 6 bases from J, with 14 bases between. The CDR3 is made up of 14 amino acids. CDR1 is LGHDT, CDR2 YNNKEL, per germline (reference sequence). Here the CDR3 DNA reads TGTGCCAGCAGCCAAACTAGCCTGGGGGGCGAGCAGTACTTC. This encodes CASSQTSLGGEQYF.

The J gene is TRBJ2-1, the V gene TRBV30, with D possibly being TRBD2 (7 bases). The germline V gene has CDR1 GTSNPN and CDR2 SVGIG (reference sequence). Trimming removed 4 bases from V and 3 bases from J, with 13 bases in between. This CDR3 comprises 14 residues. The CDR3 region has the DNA TGTGCCTGGAAAGGGGGGGCTGGCTACAATGAGCAGTTCTTC. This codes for CAWKGGAGYNEQFF.

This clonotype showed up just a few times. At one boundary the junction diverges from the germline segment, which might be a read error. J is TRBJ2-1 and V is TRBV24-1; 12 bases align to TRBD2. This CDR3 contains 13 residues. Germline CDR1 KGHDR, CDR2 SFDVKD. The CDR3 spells CATSDSGLAGTLF. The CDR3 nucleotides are TGTGCCACCAGTGATTCCGGACTAGCGGGAACCCTCTTC.

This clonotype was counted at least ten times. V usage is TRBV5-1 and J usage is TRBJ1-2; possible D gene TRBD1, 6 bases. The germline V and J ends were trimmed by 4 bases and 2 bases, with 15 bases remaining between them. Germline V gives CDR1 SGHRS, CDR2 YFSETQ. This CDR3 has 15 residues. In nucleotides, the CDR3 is TGCGCCAGCAGCGTGCAGGGGATGGGGAACTATGGCTACACCTTC. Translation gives CASSVQGMGNYGYTF.

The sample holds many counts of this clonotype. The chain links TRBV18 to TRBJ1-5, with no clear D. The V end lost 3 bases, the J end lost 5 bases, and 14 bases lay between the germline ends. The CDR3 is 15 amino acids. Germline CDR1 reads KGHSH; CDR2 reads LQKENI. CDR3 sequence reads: CASSPLGGRDQPQHF. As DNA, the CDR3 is TGTGCCAGCTCACCCTTGGGAGGGAGGGATCAGCCCCAGCATTTT.

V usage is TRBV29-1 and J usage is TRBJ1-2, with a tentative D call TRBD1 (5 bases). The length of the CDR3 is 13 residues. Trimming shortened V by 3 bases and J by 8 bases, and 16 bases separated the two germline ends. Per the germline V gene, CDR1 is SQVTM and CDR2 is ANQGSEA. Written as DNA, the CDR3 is TGCAGCGTTGACAGGAGGTCCAGGGAAGGCTACACCTTC. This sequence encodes CSVDRRSREGYTF.

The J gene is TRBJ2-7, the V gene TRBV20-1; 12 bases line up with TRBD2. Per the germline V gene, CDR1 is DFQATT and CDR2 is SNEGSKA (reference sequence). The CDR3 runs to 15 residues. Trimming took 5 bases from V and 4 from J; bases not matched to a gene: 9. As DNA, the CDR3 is TGCAGTGCTCCCACAATGGGACTAGCGGGTTACGAGCAGTACTTC. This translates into CSAPTMGLAGYEQYF.

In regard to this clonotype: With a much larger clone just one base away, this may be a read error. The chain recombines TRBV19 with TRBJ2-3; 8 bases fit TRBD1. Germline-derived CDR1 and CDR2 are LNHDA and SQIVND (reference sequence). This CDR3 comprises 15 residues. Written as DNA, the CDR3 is TGTGCCAGTAGTCCGGGACAGGTTGGGGCAGATACGCGGTATTTT. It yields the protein CASSPGQVGADTRYF.

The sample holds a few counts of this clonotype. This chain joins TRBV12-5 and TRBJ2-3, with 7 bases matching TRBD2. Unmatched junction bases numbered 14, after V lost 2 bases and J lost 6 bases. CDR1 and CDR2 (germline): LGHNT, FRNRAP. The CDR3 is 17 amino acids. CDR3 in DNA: TGTGCTAGTGGTTTGCGCCCCCTTACTAGCGAGGAGGATACGCAGTATTTT. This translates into CASGLRPLTSEEDTQYF. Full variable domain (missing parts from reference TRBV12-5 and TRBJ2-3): DARVTQTPRHKVTEMGQEVTMRCQPILGHNTVFWYRQTMMQGLELLAYFRNRAPLDDSGMPKDRFSAEMPDATLATLKIQPSEPRDSAVYFCASGLRPLTSEEDTQYFGPGTRLTVL.

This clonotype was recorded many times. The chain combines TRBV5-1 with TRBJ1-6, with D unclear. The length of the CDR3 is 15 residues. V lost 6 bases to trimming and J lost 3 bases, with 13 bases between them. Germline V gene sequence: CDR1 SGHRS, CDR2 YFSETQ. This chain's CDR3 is CASNSDGDYNSPLHF. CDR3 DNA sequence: TGCGCCAGCAACTCGGACGGGGACTATAATTCACCCCTCCACTTT.

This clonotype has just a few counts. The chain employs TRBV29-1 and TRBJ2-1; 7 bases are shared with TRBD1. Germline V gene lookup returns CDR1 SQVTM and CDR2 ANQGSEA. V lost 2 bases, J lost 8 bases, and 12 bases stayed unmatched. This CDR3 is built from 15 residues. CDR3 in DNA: TGCAGCGTTGAACCCCCACAGGGGCAAATCCATGAGCAGTTCTTC. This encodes CSVEPPQGQIHEQFF.

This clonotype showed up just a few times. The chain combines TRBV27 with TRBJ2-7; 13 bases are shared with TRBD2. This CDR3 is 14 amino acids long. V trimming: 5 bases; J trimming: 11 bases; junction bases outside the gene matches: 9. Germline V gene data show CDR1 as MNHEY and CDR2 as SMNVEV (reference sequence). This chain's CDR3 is CASSPTGTSGTEYF. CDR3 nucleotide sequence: TGTGCCAGCAGTCCGACCGGGACTAGCGGGACGGAGTACTTC.